This T cell receptor (beta chain) emerged from a study of blood T cell repertoires in COVID-19. The overall study: Material from acute and convalescent COVID-19 was sourced from the United States, Italy and Spain. Sample material is recorded as cDNA or gDNA derived from T cells, B-cell-depleted T cells, or PBMCs.

This clone was counted a single time. The CDR3 is 16 amino acids. V was clipped by 2 bases and J by 4 bases; unmatched bases: 8. Germline values: CDR1 MNHEY, CDR2 SVGAGI. Method: immunoSEQ multiplex PCR; TCRdb's copy keeps in-frame clones and lacks some. This table holds about 110,000 clones, more than 70% found once. The receptor's source is a woman aged 45-59 years with acute or convalescent COVID-19. Material: peripheral blood. The chain is built from TRBV6-5 and TRBJ2-1, with TRBD2 matching 7 bases. CDR3 bases: TGTGCCAGCAGTTACGAGGCTAGCGGAGATTACAATGAGCAGTTCTTC. This codes for CASSYEASGDYNEQFF.